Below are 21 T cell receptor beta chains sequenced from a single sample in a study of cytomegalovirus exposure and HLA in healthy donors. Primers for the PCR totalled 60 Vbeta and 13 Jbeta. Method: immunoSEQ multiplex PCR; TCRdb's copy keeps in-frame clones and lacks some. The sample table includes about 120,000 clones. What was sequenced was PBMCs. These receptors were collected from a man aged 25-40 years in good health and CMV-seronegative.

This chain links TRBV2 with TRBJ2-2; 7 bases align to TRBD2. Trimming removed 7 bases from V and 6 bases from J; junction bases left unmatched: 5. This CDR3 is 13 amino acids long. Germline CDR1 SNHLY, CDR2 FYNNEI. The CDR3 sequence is CASKGLEAGELFF. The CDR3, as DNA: TGTGCCAGCAAAGGACTAGAGGCCGGGGAGCTGTTTTTT. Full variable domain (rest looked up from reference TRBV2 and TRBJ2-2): EPEVTQTPSHQVTQMGQEVILRCVPISNHLYFYWYRQILGQKVEFLVSFYNNEISEKSEIFDDQFSVERPDGSNFTLKIRSTKLEDSAMYFCASKGLEAGELFFGEGSRLTVL.

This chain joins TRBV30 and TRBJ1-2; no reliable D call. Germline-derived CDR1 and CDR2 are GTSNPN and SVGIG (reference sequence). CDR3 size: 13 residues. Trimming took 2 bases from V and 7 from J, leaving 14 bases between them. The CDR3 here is CAWSMAAGFGYTF. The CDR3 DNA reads TGTGCCTGGAGTATGGCGGCGGGATTTGGCTACACCTTC.

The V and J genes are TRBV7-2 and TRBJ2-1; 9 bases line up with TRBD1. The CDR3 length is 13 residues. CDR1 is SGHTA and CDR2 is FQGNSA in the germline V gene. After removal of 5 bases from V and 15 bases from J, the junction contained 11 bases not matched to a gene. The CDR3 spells CASSVTPGQGPFF. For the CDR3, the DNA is TGTGCCAGCAGCGTTACTCCGGGACAGGGCCCGTTCTTC.

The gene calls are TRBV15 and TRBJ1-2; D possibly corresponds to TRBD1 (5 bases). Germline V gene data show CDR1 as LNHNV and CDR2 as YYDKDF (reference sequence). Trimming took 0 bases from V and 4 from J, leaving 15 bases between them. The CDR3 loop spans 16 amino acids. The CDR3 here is CATSRDRAGFGYGYTF. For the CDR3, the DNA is TGTGCCACCAGCAGAGATCGGGCAGGGTTCGGCTATGGCTACACCTTC. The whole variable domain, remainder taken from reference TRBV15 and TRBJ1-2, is DAMVIQNPRYQVTQFGKPVTLSCSQTLNHNVMYWYQQKSSQAPKLLFHYYDKDFNNEADTPDNFQSRRPNTSFCFLDIRSPGLGDTAMYLCATSRDRAGFGYGYTFGSGTRLTVV.

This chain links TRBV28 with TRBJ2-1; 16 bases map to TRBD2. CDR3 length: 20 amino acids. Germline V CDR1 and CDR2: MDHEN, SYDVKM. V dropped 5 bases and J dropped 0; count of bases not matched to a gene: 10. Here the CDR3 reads CASSQFGTSGGAHSYNEQFF. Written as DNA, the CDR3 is TGTGCCAGCAGTCAATTCGGGACTAGCGGGGGGGCCCACTCCTACAATGAGCAGTTCTTC. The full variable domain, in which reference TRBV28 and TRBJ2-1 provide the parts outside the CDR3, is DVKVTQSSRYLVKRTGEKVFLECVQDMDHENMFWYRQDPGLGLRLIYFSYDVKMKEKGDIPEGYSVSREKKERFSLILESASTNQTSMYLCASSQFGTSGGAHSYNEQFFGPGTRLTVL.

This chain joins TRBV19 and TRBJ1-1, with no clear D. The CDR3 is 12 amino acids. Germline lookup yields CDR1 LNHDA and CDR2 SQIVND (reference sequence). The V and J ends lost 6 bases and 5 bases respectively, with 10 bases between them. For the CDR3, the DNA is TGTGCCAGTAGGGGTTCGGGGACTGAAGCTTTCTTT. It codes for CASRGSGTEAFF.

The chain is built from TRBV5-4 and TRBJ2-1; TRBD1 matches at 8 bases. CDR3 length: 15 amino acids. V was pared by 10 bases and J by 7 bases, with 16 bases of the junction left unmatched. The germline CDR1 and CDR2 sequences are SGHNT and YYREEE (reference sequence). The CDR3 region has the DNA TGTGCCGGATCTACTAAGCAGGGGGCAGGGAATGAGCAGTTCTTC. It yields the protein CAGSTKQGAGNEQFF.

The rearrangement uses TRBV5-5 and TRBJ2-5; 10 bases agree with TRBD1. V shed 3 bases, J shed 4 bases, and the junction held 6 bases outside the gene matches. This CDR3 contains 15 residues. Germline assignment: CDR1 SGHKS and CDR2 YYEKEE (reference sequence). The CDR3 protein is CASSSGQGITETQYF. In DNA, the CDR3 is TGTGCCAGCAGCTCGGGACAGGGGATAACAGAGACCCAGTACTTC. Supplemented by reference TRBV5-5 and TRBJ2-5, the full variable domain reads DAGVTQSPTHLIKTRGQQVTLRCSPISGHKSVSWYQQVLGQGPQFIFQYYEKEERGRGNFPDRFSARQFPNYSSELNVNALLLGDSALYLCASSSGQGITETQYFGPGTRLLVL.

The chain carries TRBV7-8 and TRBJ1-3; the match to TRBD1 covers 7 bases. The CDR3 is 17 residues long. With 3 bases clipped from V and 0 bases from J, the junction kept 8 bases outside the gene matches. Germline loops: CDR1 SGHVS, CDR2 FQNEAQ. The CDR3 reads CASSLTDRKLSGNTIYF. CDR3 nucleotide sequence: TGTGCCAGCAGCTTGACGGACAGGAAGCTCTCTGGAAACACCATATATTTT.

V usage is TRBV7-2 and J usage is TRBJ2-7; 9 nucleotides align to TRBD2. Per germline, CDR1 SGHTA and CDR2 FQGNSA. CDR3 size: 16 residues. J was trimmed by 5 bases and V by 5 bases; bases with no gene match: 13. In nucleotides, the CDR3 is TGTGCCAGCAGCCTGAGAGGTGCGGGGGGGCTCAACGAGCAGTACTTC. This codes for CASSLRGAGGLNEQYF.

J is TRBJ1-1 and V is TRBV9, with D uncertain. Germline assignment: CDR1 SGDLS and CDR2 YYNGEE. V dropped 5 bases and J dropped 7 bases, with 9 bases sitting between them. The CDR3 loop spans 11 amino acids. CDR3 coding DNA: TGTGCCAGCAGTCACCAGAATGAAGCTTTCTTT. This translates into CASSHQNEAFF.

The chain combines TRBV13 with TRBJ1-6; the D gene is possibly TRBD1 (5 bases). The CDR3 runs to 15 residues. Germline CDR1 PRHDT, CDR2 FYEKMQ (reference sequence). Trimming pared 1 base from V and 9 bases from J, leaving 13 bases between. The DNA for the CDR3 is TGTGCCAGCAGCTTAGCCTGGCAGGGTAGTTCACCCCTCCACTTT. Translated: CASSLAWQGSSPLHF.

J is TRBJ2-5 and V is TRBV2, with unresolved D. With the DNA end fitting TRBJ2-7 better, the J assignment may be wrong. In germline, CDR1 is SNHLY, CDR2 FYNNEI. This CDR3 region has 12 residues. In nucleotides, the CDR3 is TGTGCCAGCAGTAGATCCTCCTACGAGCAGTACTTC. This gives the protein CASSRSSYEQYF.

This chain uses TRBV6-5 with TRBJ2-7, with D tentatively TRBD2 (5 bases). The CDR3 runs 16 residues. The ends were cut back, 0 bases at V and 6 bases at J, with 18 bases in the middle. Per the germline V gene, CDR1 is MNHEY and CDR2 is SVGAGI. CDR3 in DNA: TGTGCCAGCAGTTACTCGAGCGGACCCCCTACTCTCGAGCAGTACTTC. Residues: CASSYSSGPPTLEQYF.

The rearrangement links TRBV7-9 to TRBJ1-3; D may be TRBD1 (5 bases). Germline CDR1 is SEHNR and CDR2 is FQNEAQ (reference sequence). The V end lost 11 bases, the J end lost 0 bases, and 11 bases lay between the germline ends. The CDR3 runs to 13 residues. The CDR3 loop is CAGRGSSGNTIYF. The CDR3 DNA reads TGTGCCGGTCGGGGGAGCTCTGGAAACACCATATATTTT.

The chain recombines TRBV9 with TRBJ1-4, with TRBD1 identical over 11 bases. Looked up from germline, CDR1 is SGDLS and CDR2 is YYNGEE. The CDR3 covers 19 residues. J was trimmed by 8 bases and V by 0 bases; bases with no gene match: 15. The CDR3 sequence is CASSVEDRGRVGGYEKLFF. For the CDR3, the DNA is TGTGCCAGCAGCGTAGAGGACAGGGGGCGAGTAGGGGGGTACGAAAAACTGTTTTTT.

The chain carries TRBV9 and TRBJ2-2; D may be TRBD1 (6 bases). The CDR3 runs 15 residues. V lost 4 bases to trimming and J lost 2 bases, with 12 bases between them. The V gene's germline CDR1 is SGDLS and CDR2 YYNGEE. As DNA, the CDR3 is TGTGCCAGCAGCCCCGGGACAATCAACACCGGGGAGCTGTTTTTT. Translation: CASSPGTINTGELFF.

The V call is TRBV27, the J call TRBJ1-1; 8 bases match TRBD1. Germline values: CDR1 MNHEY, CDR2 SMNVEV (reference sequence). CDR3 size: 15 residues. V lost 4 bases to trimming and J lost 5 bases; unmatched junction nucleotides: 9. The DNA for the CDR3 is TGTGCCAGCAGTTCCTACAGGGGGGTGCATACTGAAGCTTTCTTT. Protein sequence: CASSSYRGVHTEAFF.

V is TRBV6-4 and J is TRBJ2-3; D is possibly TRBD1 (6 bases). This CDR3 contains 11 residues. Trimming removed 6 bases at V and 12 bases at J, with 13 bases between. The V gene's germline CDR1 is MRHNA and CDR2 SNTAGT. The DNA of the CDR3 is TGTGCCAGCAGCCAGAAGGGGGTACAGTATTTT. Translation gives CASSQKGVQYF.

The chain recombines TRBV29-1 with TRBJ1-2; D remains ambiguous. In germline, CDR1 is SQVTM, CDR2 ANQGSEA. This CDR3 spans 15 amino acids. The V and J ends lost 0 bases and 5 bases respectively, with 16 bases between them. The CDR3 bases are TGCAGCGTTGAAGATCTTGAGGGTGCCATATATGGCTACACCTTC. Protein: CSVEDLEGAIYGYTF. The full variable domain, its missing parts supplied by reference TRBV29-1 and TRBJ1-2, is SAVISQKPSRDICQRGTSLTIQCQVDSQVTMMFWYRQQPGQSLTLIATANQGSEATYESGFVIDKFPISRPNLTFSTLTVSNMSPEDSSIYLCSVEDLEGAIYGYTFGSGTRLTVV.

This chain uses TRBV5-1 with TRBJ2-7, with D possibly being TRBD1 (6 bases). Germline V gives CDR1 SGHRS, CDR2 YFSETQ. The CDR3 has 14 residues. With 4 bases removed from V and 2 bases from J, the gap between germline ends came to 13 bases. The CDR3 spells CASSDQGLTYEQYF. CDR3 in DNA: TGCGCCAGCAGCGATCAGGGGCTCACCTACGAGCAGTACTTC.